The TCR beta chain described here comes from a study of blood T cell repertoires in COVID-19. Turning to the study itself: Spain, Italy and the United States supplied samples that represented acute and convalescent COVID-19. T cells, B-cell-depleted T cells, or PBMCs provided the cDNA or gDNA that served as material.

As handled by the study authors: Amplifying reference gene primers gave estimates of nucleated cell counts. Assay: immunoSEQ multiplex PCR; the TCRdb copy retains only in-frame clones and omits some. V and J calls and clone size are as listed in that table; D and trimming were resolved from the DNA. The table lists approximately 90,000 clones, under 90% of them singletons, with more than 3% in the top ten. J was trimmed by 4 bases and V by 7 bases; bases with no gene match: 9. The CDR3 runs 14 residues. Germline V lookup: CDR1 MNHEY, CDR2 SVGAGI. The sequence was collected from a woman in her sixties or seventies with acute or convalescent COVID-19. The chain couples TRBV6-5 to TRBJ1-2; 7 bases fit TRBD1. The sample was peripheral blood. The CDR3 DNA sequence: TGTGCCAGCACTCCTTCAGGGACAGTCTATGGCTACACCTTC. The encoded protein is CASTPSGTVYGYTF.